Listed below are T cell receptor beta chains from one sample, sequenced in a study of low-dose radiotherapy and immunotherapy resistance in tumors. TCRdb re-analysed the reads in MiXCR, keeping a single row per CDR3 protein. The profile shows tens of thousands of distinct CDR3 sequences, about 19% of them singletons. The sequenced sample was PBMCs, obtained before treatment. These receptors all stem from a male donor with prostate cancer. The CDR3 runs from the conserved cysteine through the conserved F or W. The D gene is left open where the match is weak. Some rows mark clone size as missing; the rest say once, few, many or name a class of expanded clone.

v_gene	abundance	d_gene	j_gene	CDR3aa	CDR3nt
TRBV28	many	TRBD2	TRBJ2-1	CASMTSGRTEQFF	TGTGCCAGTATGACTAGCGGGAGGACTGAGCAGTTCTTC
TRBV29-1	many	-	TRBJ2-3	CSGSTDTQYF	TGCAGCGGAAGCACAGATACGCAGTATTTT
TRBV9	-	TRBD1	TRBJ1-2	CASSAKGAYGYTF	TGTGCCAGCAGCGCTAAGGGGGCATATGGCTACACCTTC
TRBV9	many	-	TRBJ2-3	CASSYSDRTSTDTQYF	TGTGCCAGCAGCTACTCCGACAGGACTAGCACAGATACGCAGTATTTT
TRBV9	-	TRBD1	TRBJ1-5	CASSAADRGGQPQHF	TGTGCCAGCAGCGCCGCGGACAGGGGAGGTCAGCCCCAGCATTTT
TRBV6-2/TRBV6-3	-	TRBD2	TRBJ2-1	CASSPLGGSSYNEQFF	TGTGCCAGCAGTCCCCTCGGCGGGAGCTCCTACAATGAGCAGTTCTTC
TRBV7-9	many	-	TRBJ1-3	CASSKDGLWIGNTIYF	TGTGCCAGCAGCAAAGACGGTCTGTGGATTGGGAACACCATATATTTT
TRBV6-5	many	TRBD2	TRBJ2-5	CASSRPGGAQETQYF	TGTGCCAGCAGCCGTCCCGGGGGGGCCCAAGAGACCCAGTACTTC
TRBV19	many	-	TRBJ2-1	CASSIQYNEQFF	TGTGCCAGTAGTATTCAGTACAATGAGCAGTTCTTC
TRBV12-3/TRBV12-4	many	-	TRBJ2-7	CASSQGPSSSYEQYF	TGTGCCAGCAGTCAAGGACCGTCGAGCTCCTACGAGCAGTACTTC
TRBV24-1	many	TRBD1	TRBJ2-7	CATRGTGGHEQYF	TGTGCCACCAGAGGGACAGGGGGTCACGAGCAGTACTTC
TRBV7-2	-	-	TRBJ2-5	CASSLTGASQETQYF	TGTGCCAGCAGCTTAACGGGGGCTAGTCAAGAGACCCAGTACTTC
TRBV14	many	-	TRBJ1-1	CASSREPGMNTEAFF	TGTGCCAGCAGCCGGGAGCCAGGGATGAACACTGAAGCTTTCTTT
TRBV7-9	many	-	TRBJ2-3	CASSSSGVTDTQYF	TGTGCCAGCAGCTCCTCCGGGGTCACAGATACGCAGTATTTT
TRBV6-2/TRBV6-3	many	-	TRBJ1-2	CASSYETRHGYTF	TGTGCCAGCAGTTACGAGACCAGGCATGGCTACACCTTC
TRBV5-4	-	TRBD2	TRBJ2-5	CASSLAAGGQWTQYF	TGTGCCAGCAGCCTCGCAGCGGGGGGCCAGTGGACCCAGTACTTC
TRBV21-1	-	-	TRBJ2-7	CASSKALGAGPYEQYF	TGTGCCAGCAGCAAAGCGCTCGGGGCAGGGCCCTACGAGCAGTACTTC
TRBV29-1	many	-	TRBJ2-7	CSGKDATYEQYF	TGCAGCGGAAAAGACGCCACCTACGAGCAGTACTTC
TRBV9	many	TRBD1	TRBJ2-7	CASSTRDRSYEQYF	TGTGCCAGCAGCACCCGGGACAGGTCTTACGAGCAGTACTTC
TRBV7-2	many	TRBD1	TRBJ1-5	CASSYGTGGRSNQPQHF	TGTGCCAGCAGCTACGGGACAGGGGGTCGGAGCAATCAGCCCCAGCATTTT
TRBV5-1	many	TRBD1	TRBJ2-3	CASSLVDRGLNTQYF	TGCGCCAGCAGCTTGGTGGACAGGGGGCTGAATACGCAGTATTTT
TRBV14	many	TRBD1	TRBJ2-3	CASGTGTGVSILTDTQYF	TGTGCCAGCGGAACCGGGACAGGAGTCTCTATCCTAACAGATACGCAGTATTTT
TRBV7-3	many	-	TRBJ2-5	CASSLTSLRNQETQYF	TGTGCCAGCAGCTTAACGAGTTTGAGAAACCAAGAGACCCAGTACTTC
TRBV12-3/TRBV12-4	many	TRBD2	TRBJ2-3	CASSRSQRDTDTQYF	TGTGCCAGCAGCCGATCCCAGCGGGACACAGATACGCAGTATTTT
TRBV29-1	few	-	TRBJ2-1	CSAERPLSSYNEQFF	TGCAGCGCAGAAAGACCGCTGAGCTCCTACAATGAGCAGTTCTTC
TRBV6-1	many	-	TRBJ2-2	CASSQGNSGELFF	TGTGCCAGCAGCCAGGGTAATTCCGGGGAGCTGTTTTTT
TRBV20-1	-	TRBD1	TRBJ1-1	CSARQGATDTEAFF	TGCAGTGCTAGACAGGGGGCGACGGACACTGAAGCTTTCTTT
TRBV5-6	many	-	TRBJ1-1	CASSFGNPSTEAFF	TGTGCCAGCAGCTTCGGCAATCCGAGCACTGAAGCTTTCTTT
TRBV29-1	many	TRBD1	TRBJ1-6	CSVEDIQDRARNSPLHF	TGCAGCGTTGAAGATATCCAGGACAGGGCTCGTAATTCACCCCTCCACTTT
TRBV7-2	many	-	TRBJ2-5	CASSLYGGRETQYF	TGTGCCAGCAGCTTATACGGGGGCCGGGAGACCCAGTACTTC
TRBV29-1	medium-sized	-	TRBJ1-4	CSVEDLRKGGEKLFF	TGCAGCGTTGAAGATCTTCGCAAGGGCGGTGAAAAACTGTTTTTT
TRBV5-1	few	-	TRBJ2-3	CASSLETGSTDTQYF	TGCGCCAGCAGCTTGGAGACAGGTAGCACAGATACGCAGTATTTT
TRBV28	many	-	TRBJ2-7	CASAPTRSDREQYF	TGTGCCAGCGCCCCGACGCGTAGCGACCGCGAGCAGTACTTC
TRBV28	many	TRBD1	TRBJ2-7	CASSFWDRSYEQYF	TGTGCCAGCAGTTTTTGGGACAGGTCCTACGAGCAGTACTTC
TRBV5-5	many	TRBD2	TRBJ2-3	CASIPGLGIGTDTQYF	TGTGCCAGCATCCCGGGACTAGGTATAGGCACAGATACGCAGTATTTT
TRBV28	many	-	TRBJ2-7	CASSLLGGEQYF	TGTGCCAGCAGTTTATTGGGGGGCGAGCAGTACTTC
TRBV5-1	many	-	TRBJ2-5	CASSLGPTGETQYF	TGCGCCAGCAGCTTGGGTCCTACCGGGGAGACCCAGTACTTC
TRBV7-6	many	-	TRBJ1-6	CASSEMNAPLHF	TGTGCCAGCAGCGAAATGAATGCACCCCTCCACTTT
TRBV30	-	TRBD1	TRBJ2-2	CAWSQGVTGELFF	TGTGCCTGGAGTCAGGGGGTCACCGGGGAGCTGTTTTTT
TRBV6-2/TRBV6-3	many	-	TRBJ2-1	CASSYISTTNNEQFF	TGTGCCAGCAGTTACATCTCCACCACGAACAATGAGCAGTTCTTC
TRBV6-5	many	-	TRBJ2-7	CARLQDYRDFRNDEQYF	TGTGCCAGGCTCCAGGATTATAGGGATTTTCGGAACGACGAGCAGTACTTC
TRBV19	many	TRBD1	TRBJ2-7	CASSSSGTGGREQYF	TGTGCCAGTAGTTCCTCCGGGACAGGGGGCCGAGAGCAGTACTTC
TRBV28	many	-	TRBJ1-3	CASSLPQVSGNTIYF	TGTGCCAGCAGTTTACCCCAGGTCTCTGGAAACACCATATATTTT
TRBV11-1	many	TRBD2	TRBJ2-7	CASSLTSGSSYEQYF	TGTGCCAGCAGCTTAACTAGCGGGAGCTCCTACGAGCAGTACTTC
TRBV19	few	TRBD2	TRBJ2-7	CASSLGLAYEQYF	TGTGCCAGTAGTTTGGGACTAGCCTATGAGCAGTACTTC
TRBV12-5	many	TRBD1	TRBJ1-6	CASGLVRDRSSPLHF	TGTGCTAGTGGTTTGGTCCGGGACAGATCATCACCCCTCCACTTT
TRBV6-6	many	TRBD2	TRBJ2-5	CASTQGLAQETQYF	TGTGCCAGCACCCAGGGACTAGCACAAGAGACCCAGTACTTC
TRBV29-1	many	-	TRBJ2-5	CSGGGREETQYF	TGCAGCGGGGGGGGCAGGGAAGAGACCCAGTACTTC
TRBV6-2/TRBV6-3	many	-	TRBJ1-1	CASSQVTEAFF	TGTGCCAGCAGTCAGGTAACTGAAGCTTTCTTT
TRBV3-1	many	-	TRBJ1-2	CASSQETGDNYGYTF	TGTGCCAGCAGCCAAGAGACAGGAGATAACTATGGCTACACCTTC
TRBV19	many	TRBD1	TRBJ2-7	CASSMSTGVYEQYF	TGTGCCAGTAGTATGTCTACAGGGGTATACGAGCAGTACTTC
TRBV11-3	few	-	TRBJ2-1	CASSLTTSGVGEQFF	TGTGCCAGCAGCCTTACAACCTCAGGGGTCGGTGAGCAGTTCTTC
TRBV18	many	TRBD2	TRBJ2-5	CASSSAGGPETQYF	TGTGCCAGCTCATCCGCGGGAGGGCCCGAGACCCAGTACTTC
TRBV5-1	-	-	TRBJ2-6	CASSLVVFFIDLYAGANVLTF	TGCGCCAGCAGCTTGGTGGTTTTTTTTATAGACCTTTATGCTGGGGCCAACGTCCTGACTTTC
TRBV4-1	many	-	TRBJ1-1	CASSLSVARVGYTEAFF	TGCGCCAGCAGCCTCTCCGTGGCAAGGGTCGGGTACACTGAAGCTTTCTTT
TRBV6-2/TRBV6-3	many	TRBD1	TRBJ2-2	CASSYSSGTGLVTGELFF	TGTGCCAGCAGTTACTCGAGCGGGACAGGGTTAGTCACCGGGGAGCTGTTTTTT
TRBV7-2	medium-sized	TRBD1	TRBJ1-5	CASSLEHRGVGNQPQHF	TGTGCCAGCAGCTTAGAACACAGGGGGGTAGGGAATCAGCCCCAGCATTTT
TRBV6-7	few	-	TRBJ2-1	CASSYSLASCGEQFF	TGTGCCAGCAGTTACTCGCTGGCGAGCTGCGGTGAGCAGTTCTTC
TRBV11-2	many	TRBD1	TRBJ1-3	CASSPGDRGFSGNTIYF	TGTGCCAGCAGCCCGGGGGACAGGGGTTTCTCTGGAAACACCATATATTTT
TRBV9	many	TRBD2	TRBJ2-7	CASSVQAGEFNEQYF	TGTGCCAGCAGCGTACAAGCGGGGGAATTCAACGAGCAGTACTTC